Listed below are T cell receptor beta chains from one sample, sequenced in a study of shared clonotypes between healthy human individuals. This table comes from immunoSEQ multiplex PCR, and its TCRdb copy is limited to in-frame clones, with some not included. This table has some 1 million clones, about three quarters appearing once. Sequences were obtained from memory CD4+ T cells sorted from blood. The receptor source for this set is a man between 18 and 29 years old in good health. The CDR3 runs from the conserved cysteine through the conserved F or W. A D gene is named only where the DNA matches it firmly. The size field is filled for only some rows; it gives once, few, many or a size class.

>.|TRBJ1-2|.|TRBV5-1
CASSLDRNYGYTF
TGCGCCAGCAGCTTAGACAGGAACTATGGCTACACCTTC
>TRBD1|TRBJ2-7|once|TRBV7-2
CASSWGQVGPYEQYF
TGTGCCAGCAGCTGGGGACAGGTTGGGCCCTACGAGCAGTACTTC
>TRBD1|TRBJ1-2|.|TRBV11-2
CASSAIQGNYGYTF
TGTGCCAGCAGCGCAATACAGGGGAACTATGGCTACACCTTC
>.|TRBJ1-1|.|TRBV2
CASSPRTMITEAFF
TGTGCCAGCAGCCCCCGGACAATGATCACTGAAGCTTTCTTT
>TRBD2|TRBJ2-4|.|TRBV5-8
CASSLGLAGDPKLAKNIQYF
TGTGCCAGCAGCCTGGGACTAGCGGGAGACCCTAAACTAGCCAAAAACATTCAGTACTTC
>TRBD1|TRBJ1-4|few|TRBV10-3
CAISAGQGREKLFF
TGTGCCATCAGTGCTGGACAGGGAAGGGAAAAACTGTTTTTT
>.|TRBJ1-2|.|TRBV18
CASSPSGTDYGYTF
TGTGCCAGCTCACCGAGCGGGACCGACTATGGCTACACCTTC
>TRBD2|TRBJ2-1|.|TRBV4-3
CASSQDGGLAGLGEQFF
TGCGCCAGCAGCCAAGATGGGGGACTAGCGGGGCTAGGGGAGCAGTTCTTC
>.|TRBJ2-2|.|TRBV27
CASSFNGGVNTGELFF
TGTGCCAGCAGTTTTAATGGAGGAGTGAACACCGGGGAGCTGTTTTTT
>.|TRBJ2-5|.|TRBV10-3
CAIGAGMQETQYF
TGTGCCATCGGGGCGGGAATGCAAGAGACCCAGTACTTC
>TRBD1|TRBJ1-3|.|TRBV10-3
CAISTTGGSGNTIYF
TGTGCCATCAGTACTACAGGGGGCTCTGGAAACACCATATATTTT